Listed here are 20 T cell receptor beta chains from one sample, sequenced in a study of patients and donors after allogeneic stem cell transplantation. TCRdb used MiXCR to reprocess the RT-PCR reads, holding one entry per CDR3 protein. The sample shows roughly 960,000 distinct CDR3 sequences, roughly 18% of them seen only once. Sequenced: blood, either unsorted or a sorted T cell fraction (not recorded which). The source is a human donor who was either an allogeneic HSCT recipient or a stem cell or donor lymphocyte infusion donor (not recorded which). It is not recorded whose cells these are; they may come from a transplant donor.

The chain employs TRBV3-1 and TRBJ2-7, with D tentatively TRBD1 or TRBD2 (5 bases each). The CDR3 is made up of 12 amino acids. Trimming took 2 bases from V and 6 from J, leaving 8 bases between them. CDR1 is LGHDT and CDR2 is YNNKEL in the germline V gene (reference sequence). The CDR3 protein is CASSQRGVEQYF. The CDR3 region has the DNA TGTGCCAGCAGCCAACGAGGGGTCGAGCAGTACTTC.

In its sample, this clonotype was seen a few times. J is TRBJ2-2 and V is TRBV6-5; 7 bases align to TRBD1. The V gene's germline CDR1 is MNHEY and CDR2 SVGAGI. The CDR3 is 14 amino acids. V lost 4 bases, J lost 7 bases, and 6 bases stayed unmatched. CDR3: CASSFDRVGGELFF. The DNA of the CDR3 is TGTGCCAGCAGTTTCGACAGGGTTGGCGGGGAGCTGTTTTTT.

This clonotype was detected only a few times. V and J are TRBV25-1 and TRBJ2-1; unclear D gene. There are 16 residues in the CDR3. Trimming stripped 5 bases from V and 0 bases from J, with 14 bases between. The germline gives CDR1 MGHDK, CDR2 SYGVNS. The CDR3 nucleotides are TGTGCCAGCAGTCCGTTGGAAGACTTCTCCTACAATGAGCAGTTCTTC. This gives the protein CASSPLEDFSYNEQFF.

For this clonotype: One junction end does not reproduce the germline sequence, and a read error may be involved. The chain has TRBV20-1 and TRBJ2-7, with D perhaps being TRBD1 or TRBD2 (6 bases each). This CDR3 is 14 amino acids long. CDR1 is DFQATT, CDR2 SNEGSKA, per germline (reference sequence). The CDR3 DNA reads TGCGGTGCTAGCGCCCGGACAGTCTCCTACGAGCAGTACTTC. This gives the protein CGASARTVSYEQYF.

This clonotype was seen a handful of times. The DNA of the CDR3 is TGTGCCAGCAGTTTATATAGCGTCCCCACCGGGGAGCTGTTTTTT. Its protein is CASSLYSVPTGELFF. The J gene is TRBJ2-2, the V gene TRBV27, with a possible D match to TRBD2 (5 bases). The V gene lost 1 base and the J gene lost 4 bases, with 10 bases spanning the gap. This CDR3 spans 15 amino acids. CDR1 MNHEY and CDR2 SMNVEV come from the germline V gene (reference sequence).

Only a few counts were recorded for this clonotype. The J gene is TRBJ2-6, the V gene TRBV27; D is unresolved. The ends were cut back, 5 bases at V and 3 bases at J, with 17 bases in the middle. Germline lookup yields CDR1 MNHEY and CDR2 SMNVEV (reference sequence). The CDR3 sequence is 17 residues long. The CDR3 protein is CASSTYLGRNGANVLTF. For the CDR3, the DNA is TGTGCCAGCAGTACATACTTGGGCAGGAATGGGGCCAACGTCCTGACTTTC. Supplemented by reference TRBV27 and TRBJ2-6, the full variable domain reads EAQVTQNPRYLITVTGKKLTVTCSQNMNHEYMSWYRQDPGLGLRQIYYSMNVEVTDKGDVPEGYKVSRKEKRNFPLILESPSPNQTSLYFCASSTYLGRNGANVLTFGAGSRLTVL.

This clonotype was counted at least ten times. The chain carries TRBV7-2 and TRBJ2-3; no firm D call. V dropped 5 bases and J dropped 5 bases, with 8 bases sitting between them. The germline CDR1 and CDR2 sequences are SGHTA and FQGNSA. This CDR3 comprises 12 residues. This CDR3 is CASSPQEDTQYF. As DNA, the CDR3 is TGTGCCAGCAGCCCCCAAGAAGATACGCAGTATTTT.

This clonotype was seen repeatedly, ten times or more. Written as DNA, the CDR3 is TGTGCCAGCAGTCGACAGGGTTTTGGAAGTAATTCACCCCTCCACTTT. Amino acids: CASSRQGFGSNSPLHF. V is TRBV6-1 and J is TRBJ1-6, with TRBD1 matching 7 bases. The germline gives CDR1 MNHNS, CDR2 SASEGT. The CDR3 has 16 residues. Trimming removed 5 bases from V and 6 bases from J; junction bases left unmatched: 10.

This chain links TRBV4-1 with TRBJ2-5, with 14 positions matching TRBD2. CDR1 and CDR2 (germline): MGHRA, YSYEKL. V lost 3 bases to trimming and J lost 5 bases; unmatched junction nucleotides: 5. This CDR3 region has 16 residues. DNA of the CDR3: TGCGCCAGCAGCCAGCCGACTAGCGGGGGGGTTGAGACCCAGTACTTC. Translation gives CASSQPTSGGVETQYF.

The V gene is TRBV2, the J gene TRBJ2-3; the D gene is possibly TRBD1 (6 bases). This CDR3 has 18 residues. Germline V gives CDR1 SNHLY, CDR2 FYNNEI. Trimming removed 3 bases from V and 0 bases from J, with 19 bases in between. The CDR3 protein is CASSDDRPVNPSTDTQYF. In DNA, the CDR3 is TGTGCCAGCAGTGACGACAGGCCCGTAAACCCTAGCACAGATACGCAGTATTTT.

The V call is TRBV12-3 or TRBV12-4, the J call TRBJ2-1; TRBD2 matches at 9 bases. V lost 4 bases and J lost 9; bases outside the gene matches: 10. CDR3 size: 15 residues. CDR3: CASSSIAGVNAEQFF. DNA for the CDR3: TGTGCCAGCAGTTCAATAGCGGGAGTGAACGCTGAGCAGTTCTTC.

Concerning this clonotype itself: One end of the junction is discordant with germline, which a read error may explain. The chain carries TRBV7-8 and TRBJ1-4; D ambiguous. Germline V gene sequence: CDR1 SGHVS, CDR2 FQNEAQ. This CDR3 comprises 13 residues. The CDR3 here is CASSIGRNKKLFF. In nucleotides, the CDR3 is TGTGCCAGCAGCATTGGCCGTAATAAAAAACTGTTTTTT.

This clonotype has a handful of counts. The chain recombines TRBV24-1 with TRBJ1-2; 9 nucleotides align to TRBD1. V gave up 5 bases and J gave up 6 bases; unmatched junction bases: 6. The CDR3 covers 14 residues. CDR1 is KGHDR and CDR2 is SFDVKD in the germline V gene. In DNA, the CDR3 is TGTGCCACCAGTGCCCGGGACAGGGTCCATGGCTACACCTTC. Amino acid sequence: CATSARDRVHGYTF.

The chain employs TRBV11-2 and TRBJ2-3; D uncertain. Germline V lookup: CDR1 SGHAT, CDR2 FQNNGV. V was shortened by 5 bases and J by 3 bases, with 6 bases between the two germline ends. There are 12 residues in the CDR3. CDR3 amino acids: CASSRLTDTQYF. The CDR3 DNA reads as TGTGCCAGCAGCCGCTTAACAGATACGCAGTATTTT.

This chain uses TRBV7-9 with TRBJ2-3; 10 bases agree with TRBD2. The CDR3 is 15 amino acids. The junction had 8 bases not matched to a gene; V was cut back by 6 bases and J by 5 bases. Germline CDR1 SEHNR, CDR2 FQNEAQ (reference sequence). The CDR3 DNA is TGTGCCAGCAGGGAGCGGGAGGGCCAAGGAGATACGCAGTATTTT. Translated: CASREREGQGDTQYF.

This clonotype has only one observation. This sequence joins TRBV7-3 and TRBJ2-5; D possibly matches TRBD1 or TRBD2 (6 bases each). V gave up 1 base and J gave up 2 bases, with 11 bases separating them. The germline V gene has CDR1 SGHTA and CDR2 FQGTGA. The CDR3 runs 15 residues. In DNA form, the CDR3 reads TGTGCCAGCAGCTTAATGGGGGGCAAACAAGAGACCCAGTACTTC. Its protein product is CASSLMGGKQETQYF. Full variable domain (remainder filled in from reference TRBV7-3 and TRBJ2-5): GAGVSQTPSNKVTEKGKYVELRCDPISGHTALYWYRQSLGQGPEFLIYFQGTGAADDSGLPNDRFFAVRPEGSVSTLKIQRTERGDSAVYLCASSLMGGKQETQYFGPGTRLLVL.

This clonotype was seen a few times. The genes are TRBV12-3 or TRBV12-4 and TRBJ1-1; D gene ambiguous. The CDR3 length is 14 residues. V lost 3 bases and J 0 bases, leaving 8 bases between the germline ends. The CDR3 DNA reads TGTGCCAGCAGTTTTAACGCGGTGAACACTGAAGCTTTCTTT. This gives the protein CASSFNAVNTEAFF.

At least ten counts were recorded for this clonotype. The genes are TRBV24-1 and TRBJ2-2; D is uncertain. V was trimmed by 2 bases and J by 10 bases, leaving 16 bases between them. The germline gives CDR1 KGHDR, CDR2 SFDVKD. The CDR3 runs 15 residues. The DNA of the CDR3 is TGTGCCACCAGTGATTACTCTACCGGCTTAGAGGAGCTGTTTTTT. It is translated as CATSDYSTGLEELFF.

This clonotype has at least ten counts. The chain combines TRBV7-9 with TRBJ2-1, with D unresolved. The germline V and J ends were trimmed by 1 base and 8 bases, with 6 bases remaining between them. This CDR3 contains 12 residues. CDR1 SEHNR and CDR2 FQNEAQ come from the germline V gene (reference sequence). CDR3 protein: CASSLVFDEQFF. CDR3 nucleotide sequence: TGTGCCAGCAGCTTAGTGTTTGATGAGCAGTTCTTC.

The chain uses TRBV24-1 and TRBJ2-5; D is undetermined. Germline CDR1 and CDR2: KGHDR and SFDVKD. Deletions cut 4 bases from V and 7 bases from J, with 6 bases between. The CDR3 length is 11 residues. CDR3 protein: CATSDGWTQYF. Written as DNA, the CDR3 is TGTGCCACCAGTGACGGTTGGACCCAGTACTTC.